The 12 T cell receptor beta chains below all came from one sample that was sequenced in a study of cytomegalovirus exposure and HLA in healthy donors. 13 Jbeta primers and 60 Vbeta primers were used for the PCR. Measured with immunoSEQ multiplex PCR; TCRdb has only the in-frame clones, and not every one. The sample has roughly 95,000 clones, 76% seen once; the top ten hold approximately 5.1%. The source material was PBMCs. The receptors derive from a man between 25 and 39 years old in good health and CMV-seropositive.

This clone was counted a single time. The chain uses TRBV7-6 and TRBJ1-4; a weak D match, TRBD1 (6 bases). This CDR3 comprises 13 residues. Deletions cut 3 bases from V and 6 bases from J, with 8 bases between. Germline V lookup: CDR1 SGHVS, CDR2 FNYEAQ. CDR3 protein: CASSLGGHEKLFF. The CDR3 DNA reads TGTGCCAGCAGCTTGGGGGGGCATGAAAAACTGTTTTTT.

Notes on this clone: At one end the junction does not follow the germline gene, possibly because of a read error. V is TRBV7-9 and J is TRBJ1-4, with 10 bases matching TRBD1. Germline CDR1 reads SEHNR; CDR2 reads FQNEAQ (reference sequence). The CDR3 sequence is 16 residues long. As DNA, the CDR3 is TGTTCCAGCAGCCTCCGGGACAGGGGTTCTAATGAAAAACTGTTTTTT. Translated, it gives CSSSLRDRGSNEKLFF.

The chain links TRBV4-2 to TRBJ1-6, with a possible D match to TRBD1 (6 bases). V shed 9 bases and J shed 9 bases, with 18 bases lying between them. Germline V gene sequence: CDR1 LGHNA, CDR2 YNFKEQ. CDR3 length: 14 amino acids. The CDR3 DNA follows: TGTGCCAGTAAGCGTCCAGGGGATAGTTCACCCCTCCACTTT. This translates into CASKRPGDSSPLHF.

Regarding this clone: Other DNA sequences within the sample encode an identical CDR3. The rearrangement uses TRBV29-1 and TRBJ2-5, with TRBD2 identical over 14 bases. J lost 1 base, V lost 7 bases, and 5 bases had no gene match. Germline lookup yields CDR1 SQVTM and CDR2 ANQGSEA. This CDR3 is 15 amino acids long. Here the CDR3 reads CSAGTSGRRQETQYF. CDR3 DNA: TGCAGCGCTGGGACTAGCGGGAGACGCCAAGAGACCCAGTACTTC.

The chain combines TRBV7-3 with TRBJ1-2; D gene unclear. CDR3 length equals 14 residues. Germline CDR1 reads SGHTA; CDR2 reads FQGTGA. V was cut by 1 base and J by 3 bases, with 9 bases left in between. CDR3 sequence (DNA): TGTGCCAGCAGCTTAAACGGGGAAGACTATGGCTACACCTTC. This sequence encodes CASSLNGEDYGYTF.

J is TRBJ2-7 and V is TRBV4-1, with 11 bases matching TRBD1. After removal of 3 bases from V and 4 bases from J, the junction contained 2 bases not matched to a gene. The CDR3 extends over 14 amino acids. Germline lookup yields CDR1 MGHRA and CDR2 YSYEKL. The CDR3 coding sequence is TGCGCCAGCAGCCAGGACAGGGGGCGGTACGAGCAGTACGTC. Translation: CASSQDRGRYEQYV.

V usage is TRBV6-6 and J usage is TRBJ2-1; 10 positions match TRBD2. Germline V gives CDR1 MNHNY, CDR2 SVGAGI (reference sequence). CDR3 length equals 16 residues. The ends lost 6 bases at V and 8 bases at J; junction bases unmatched: 13. Here the CDR3 DNA reads TGTGCCAGCAGCCCCAACATAGCGGGAGGAAAGGATGAGCAGTTCTTC. Translated, it gives CASSPNIAGGKDEQFF.

The table lists this clone with a few counts. A junction boundary mismatches the germline segment, possibly from a read error. This sequence joins TRBV7-7 and TRBJ2-7, with D perhaps matching TRBD2 (5 bases). The CDR3 is 13 amino acids. Germline V gives CDR1 SSHAT, CDR2 FNYEAQ (reference sequence). The CDR3 region is CASSLVLDSEQYF. The CDR3 DNA sequence: TGTGCTAGCAGCTTAGTACTAGATTCCGAGCAGTACTTC.

This rearrangement joins TRBV7-2 to TRBJ2-1, with TRBD2 matching 10 bases. This CDR3 is built from 17 residues. Germline assignment: CDR1 SGHTA and CDR2 FQGNSA. Losses at the gene ends were 1 base for V and 6 bases for J; bases not matched to a gene: 9. CDR3 sequence reads: CASSLESGGARSNEQFF. The CDR3 DNA reads TGTGCCAGCAGCTTAGAGAGCGGGGGGGCCAGGAGCAATGAGCAGTTCTTC. Filled out from reference TRBV7-2 and TRBJ2-1, the complete variable domain reads GAGVSQSPSNKVTEKGKDVELRCDPISGHTALYWYRQSLGQGLEFLIYFQGNSAPDKSGLPSDRFSAERTGGSVSTLTIQRTQQEDSAVYLCASSLESGGARSNEQFFGPGTRLTVL.

This chain joins TRBV6-5 and TRBJ2-7; D perhaps matches TRBD1 (5 bases). Germline CDR1 and CDR2: MNHEY and SVGAGI. The ends were cut back, 5 bases at V and 3 bases at J, with 8 bases in the middle. CDR3 length: 12 residues. The CDR3: CASSLDSYEQYF. CDR3 bases: TGTGCCAGCAGTCTCGACAGCTACGAGCAGTACTTC.

The chain recombines TRBV27 with TRBJ1-2; no firm D call. The germline CDR1 and CDR2 sequences are MNHEY and SMNVEV (reference sequence). This CDR3 comprises 14 residues. With 2 bases removed from V and 2 bases from J, the gap between germline ends came to 9 bases. The CDR3 region has the DNA TGTGCCAGCAGTTTAACCGGGTTAAACTATGGCTACACCTTC. Amino acid sequence: CASSLTGLNYGYTF.

The chain uses TRBV23-1 and TRBJ1-4; 8 bases are shared with TRBD1. TRBV23-1 is flagged as an ORF with uncertain function. The CDR3 runs 12 residues. V was pared by 0 bases and J by 16 bases, with 4 bases of the junction left unmatched. CDR3 residues: CASSQSIGTGFF. CDR3 nucleotides: TGCGCCAGCAGTCAATCGATTGGGACAGGGTTTTTT.